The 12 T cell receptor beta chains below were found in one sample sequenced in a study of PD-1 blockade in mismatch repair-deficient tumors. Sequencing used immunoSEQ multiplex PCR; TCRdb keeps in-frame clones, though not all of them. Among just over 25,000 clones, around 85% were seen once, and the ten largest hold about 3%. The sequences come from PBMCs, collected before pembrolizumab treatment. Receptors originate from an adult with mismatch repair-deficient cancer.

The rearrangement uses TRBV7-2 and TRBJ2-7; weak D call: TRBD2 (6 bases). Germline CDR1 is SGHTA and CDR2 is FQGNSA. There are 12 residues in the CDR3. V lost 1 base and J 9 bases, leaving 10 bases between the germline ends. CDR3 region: CASSLGVEGQYF. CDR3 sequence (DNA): TGTGCCAGCAGCTTAGGAGTGGAGGGGCAGTACTTC.

The CDR3 here is CASAAEGVRTDTQYF. CDR3 DNA sequence: TGTGCCAGCGCCGCAGAGGGGGTCCGCACAGATACGCAGTATTTT. This chain connects TRBV7-9 to TRBJ2-3; D is perhaps TRBD1 (6 bases). Germline V gene sequence: CDR1 SEHNR, CDR2 FQNEAQ (reference sequence). The CDR3 runs 15 residues. Trimming left V 8 bases short and J 1 base short, with 16 bases between.

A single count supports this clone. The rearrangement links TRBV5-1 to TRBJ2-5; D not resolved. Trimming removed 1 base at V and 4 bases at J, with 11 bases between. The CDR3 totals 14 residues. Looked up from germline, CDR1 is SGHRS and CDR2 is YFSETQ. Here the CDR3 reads CASSLTAESETQYF. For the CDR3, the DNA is TGCGCCAGCAGCTTGACAGCTGAATCAGAGACCCAGTACTTC.

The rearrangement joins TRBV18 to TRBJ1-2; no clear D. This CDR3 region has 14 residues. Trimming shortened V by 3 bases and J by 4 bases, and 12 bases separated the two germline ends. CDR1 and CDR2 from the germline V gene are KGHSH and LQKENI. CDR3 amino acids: CASSPPTSFYGYTF. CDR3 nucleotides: TGTGCCAGCTCACCCCCGACAAGTTTCTATGGCTACACCTTC.

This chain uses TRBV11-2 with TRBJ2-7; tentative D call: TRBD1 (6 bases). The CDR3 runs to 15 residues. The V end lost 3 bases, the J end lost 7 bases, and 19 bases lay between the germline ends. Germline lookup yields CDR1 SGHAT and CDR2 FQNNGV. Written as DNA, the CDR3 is TGTGCCAGCAGCTTTACCTGGACAGTCAAGGGGGAGCAGTACTTC. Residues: CASSFTWTVKGEQYF.

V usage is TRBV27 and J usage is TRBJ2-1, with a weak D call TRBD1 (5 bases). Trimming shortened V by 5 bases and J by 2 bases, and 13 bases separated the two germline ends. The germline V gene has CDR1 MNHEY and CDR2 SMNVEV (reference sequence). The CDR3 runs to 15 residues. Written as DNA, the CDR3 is TGTGCCAGCAGTGTGGCAGGGTGGCCCTACAATGAGCAGTTCTTC. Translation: CASSVAGWPYNEQFF.

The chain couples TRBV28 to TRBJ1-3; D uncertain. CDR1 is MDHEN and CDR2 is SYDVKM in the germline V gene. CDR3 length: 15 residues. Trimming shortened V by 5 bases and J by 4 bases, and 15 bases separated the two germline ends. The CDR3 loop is CASSRWAPSGNTIYF. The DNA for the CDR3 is TGTGCCAGCAGTCGATGGGCTCCGTCGGGAAACACCATATATTTT.

CDR3 DNA sequence: TGTGCCAGCAGCTCCTACGACAGGGCTGATACGCAGTATTTT. This sequence encodes CASSSYDRADTQYF. This sequence joins TRBV7-3 and TRBJ2-3, with 7 bases matching TRBD1. Germline V gives CDR1 SGHTA, CDR2 FQGTGA. This CDR3 region has 14 residues. The ends lost 4 bases at V and 6 bases at J; junction bases unmatched: 7.

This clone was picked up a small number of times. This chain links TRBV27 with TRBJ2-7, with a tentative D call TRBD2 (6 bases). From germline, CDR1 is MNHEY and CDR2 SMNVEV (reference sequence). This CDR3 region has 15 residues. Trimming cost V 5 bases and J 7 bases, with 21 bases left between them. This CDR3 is CASSPRGGGMGEQYF. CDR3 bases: TGTGCCAGCAGTCCCCGGGGAGGAGGTATGGGAGAGCAGTACTTC.

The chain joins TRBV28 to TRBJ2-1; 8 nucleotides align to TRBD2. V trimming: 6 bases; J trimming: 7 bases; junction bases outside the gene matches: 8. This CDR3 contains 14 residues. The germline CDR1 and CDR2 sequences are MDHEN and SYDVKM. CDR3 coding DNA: TGTGCCAGCAGCCGCGGACTAGCTGGGAATGAGCAGTTCTTC. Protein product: CASSRGLAGNEQFF.

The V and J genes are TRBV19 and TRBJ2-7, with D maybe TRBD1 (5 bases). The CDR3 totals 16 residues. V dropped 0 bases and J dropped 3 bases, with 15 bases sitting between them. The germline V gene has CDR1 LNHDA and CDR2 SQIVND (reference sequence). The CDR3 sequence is CASSIDLETANYEQYF. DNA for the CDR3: TGTGCCAGTAGTATAGATCTCGAGACAGCTAACTACGAGCAGTACTTC.

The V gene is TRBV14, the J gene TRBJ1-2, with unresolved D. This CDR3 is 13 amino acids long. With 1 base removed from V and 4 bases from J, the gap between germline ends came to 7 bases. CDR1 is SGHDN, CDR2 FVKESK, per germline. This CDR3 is CASSQGQSYGYTF. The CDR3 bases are TGTGCCAGCAGCCAAGGGCAGTCCTATGGCTACACCTTC.